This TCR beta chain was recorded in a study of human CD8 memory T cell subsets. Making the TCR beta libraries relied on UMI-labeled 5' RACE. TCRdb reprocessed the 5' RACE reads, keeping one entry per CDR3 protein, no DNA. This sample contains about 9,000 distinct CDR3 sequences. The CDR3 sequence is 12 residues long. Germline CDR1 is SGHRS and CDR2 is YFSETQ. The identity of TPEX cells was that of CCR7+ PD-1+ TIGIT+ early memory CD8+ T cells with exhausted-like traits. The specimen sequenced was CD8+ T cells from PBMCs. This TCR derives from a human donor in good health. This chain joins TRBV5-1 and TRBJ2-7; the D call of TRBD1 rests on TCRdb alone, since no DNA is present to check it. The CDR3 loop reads CASSFWGEEQYF.